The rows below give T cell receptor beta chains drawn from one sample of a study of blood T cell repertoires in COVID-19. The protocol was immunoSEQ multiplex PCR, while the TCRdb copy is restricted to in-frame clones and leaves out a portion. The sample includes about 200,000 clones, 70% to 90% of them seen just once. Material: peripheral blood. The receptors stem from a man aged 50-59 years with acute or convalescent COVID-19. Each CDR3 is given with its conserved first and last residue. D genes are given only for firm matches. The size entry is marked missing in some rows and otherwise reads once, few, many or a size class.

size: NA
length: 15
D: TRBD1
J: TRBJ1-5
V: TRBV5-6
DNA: TGTGCCAGCAGCTACGGAGGGACAGGGGGACAGCCCCAGCATTTT
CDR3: CASSYGGTGGQPQHF

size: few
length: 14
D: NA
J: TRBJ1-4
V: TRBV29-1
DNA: TGCAGCGTGACCCCCGGGGGGGTAGGCGAAAAACTGTTTTTT
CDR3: CSVTPGGVGEKLFF

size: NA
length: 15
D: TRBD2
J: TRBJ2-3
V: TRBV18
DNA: TGTGCCAGCTCACCATCGGCTAGCGGGGCAGATACGCAGTATTTT
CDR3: CASSPSASGADTQYF

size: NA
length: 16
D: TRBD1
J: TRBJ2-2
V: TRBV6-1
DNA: TGTGCCAGCAGTGAAAGAAGACAGGGCAGCACCGGGGAGCTGTTTTTT
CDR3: CASSERRQGSTGELFF

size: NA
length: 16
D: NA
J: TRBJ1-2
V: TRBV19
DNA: TGTGCCAGTAGTATAGATCGAAGGGGGATGGGCTATGGCTACACCTTC
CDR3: CASSIDRRGMGYGYTF

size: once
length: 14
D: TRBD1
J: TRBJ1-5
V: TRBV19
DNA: TGTGCCAGTAGTCTCCGACAGGGGAGGGAGCCCCAGCATTTT
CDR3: CASSLRQGREPQHF

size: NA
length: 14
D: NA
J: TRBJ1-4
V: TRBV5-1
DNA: TGCGCCAGCAGCCTCGAGGGGGTTAGCGAAAAACTGTTTTTT
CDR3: CASSLEGVSEKLFF

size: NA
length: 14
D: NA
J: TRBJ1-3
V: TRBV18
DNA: TGTGCCAGCTCCCTAACAGACTCTGGAAACACCATATATTTT
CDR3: CASSLTDSGNTIYF

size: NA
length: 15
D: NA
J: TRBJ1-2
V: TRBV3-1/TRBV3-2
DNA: TGTGCCAGCAGCCAAGGTGGGGGGGAGATCTATGGCTACACCTTC
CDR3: CASSQGGGEIYGYTF

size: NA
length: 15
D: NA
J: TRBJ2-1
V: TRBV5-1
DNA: TGCGCCAGCAGCCGCGGGGATTCACCGTACAATGAGCAGTTCTTC
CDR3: CASSRGDSPYNEQFF

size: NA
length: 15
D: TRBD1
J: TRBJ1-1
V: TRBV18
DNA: TGTGCCAGCTCAAGCGGACAGGGGATGAACACTGAAGCTTTCTTT
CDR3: CASSSGQGMNTEAFF

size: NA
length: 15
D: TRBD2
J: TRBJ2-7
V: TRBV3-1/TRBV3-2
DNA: TGTGCCAGCAGCCGCGGACTAGCGGGTGCCTACGAGCAGTACTTC
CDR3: CASSRGLAGAYEQYF

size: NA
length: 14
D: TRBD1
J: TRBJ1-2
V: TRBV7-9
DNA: TGTGCCAGCAGCTCCGACAGGGCGCTCTATGGCTACACCTTC
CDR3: CASSSDRALYGYTF

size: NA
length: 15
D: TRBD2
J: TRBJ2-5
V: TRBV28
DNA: TGTGCCAGCAGTTTGACTAGCGGGGGGCAAGAGACCCAGTACTTC
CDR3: CASSLTSGGQETQYF

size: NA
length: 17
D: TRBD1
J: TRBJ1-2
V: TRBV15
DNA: TGTGCCACCAGCTCCCAGTCCCACTACAGGGGAGCATTCGGCTACACCTTC
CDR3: CATSSQSHYRGAFGYTF

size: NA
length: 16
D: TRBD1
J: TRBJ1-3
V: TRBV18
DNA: TGTGCCAGCTCACCGCAGGGGGCCCACTCTGGAAACACCATATATTTT
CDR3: CASSPQGAHSGNTIYF

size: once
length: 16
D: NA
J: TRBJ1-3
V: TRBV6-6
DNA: TGTGCCAGCAGTTACTCCCCAGGAAGCTCTGGAAACACCATATATTTT
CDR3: CASSYSPGSSGNTIYF

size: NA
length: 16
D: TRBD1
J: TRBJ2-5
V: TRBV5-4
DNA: TGTGCCAGCAGCTTGAGTTTGGGACAGGGACAAGAGACCCAGTACTTC
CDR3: CASSLSLGQGQETQYF

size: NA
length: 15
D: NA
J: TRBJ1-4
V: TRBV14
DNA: TGTGCCAGCAGCCAAGGGACAGCAACTAATGAAAAACTGTTTTTT
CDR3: CASSQGTATNEKLFF

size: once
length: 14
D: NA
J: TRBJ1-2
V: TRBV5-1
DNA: TGCGCCAGCAGCCCGAGCCCCGGGGGTGGTGGCTACACCTTC
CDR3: CASSPSPGGGGYTF

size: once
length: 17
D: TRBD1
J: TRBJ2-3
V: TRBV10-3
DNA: TGTGCCATCAGTGAGCCAACAGGGGGCGGGGGTACAGATACGCAGTATTTT
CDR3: CAISEPTGGGGTDTQYF

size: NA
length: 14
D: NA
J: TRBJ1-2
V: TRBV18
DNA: TGTGCCAGCTCGCCCAACAGGGAGAACTATGGCTACACCTTC
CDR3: CASSPNRENYGYTF

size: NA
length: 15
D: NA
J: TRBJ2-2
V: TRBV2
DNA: NA
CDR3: CASSTSNRVTGELFF

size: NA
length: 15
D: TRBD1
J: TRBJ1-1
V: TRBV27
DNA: TGTGCCAGCAGTGCCCAACAGGGGGTGAGGACTGAAGCTTTCTTT
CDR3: CASSAQQGVRTEAFF

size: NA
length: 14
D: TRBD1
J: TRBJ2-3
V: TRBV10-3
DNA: TGTGCCATCAGTGAGGACAGGGGTTCGGATACGCAGTATTTT
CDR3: CAISEDRGSDTQYF

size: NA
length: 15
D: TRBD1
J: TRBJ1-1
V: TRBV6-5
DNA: TGTGCCAGCAGTTACTACACAGGGGGCGGAACTGAAGCTTTCTTT
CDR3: CASSYYTGGGTEAFF